The 13 T cell receptor beta chains reported below all come from one sample, sequenced in a study of T-cell memory formation after mild COVID-19. TCRdb reprocessed the 5' RACE reads via MiXCR and lists one record per CDR3 protein. This table holds 85,000 to 120,000 distinct CDR3 sequences, around 12% found once. Sequencing was done on a sample of PBMCs or a T cell subset sorted from them (not recorded which). All receptors come from an adult woman who had mild COVID-19 (a few samples of this study predate the infection). Cell type and time point are not known.

V and J are TRBV12-3 or TRBV12-4 and TRBJ2-7; the D gene is possibly TRBD2 (6 bases). Trimming pared 3 bases from V and 3 bases from J, leaving 12 bases between. This CDR3 has 14 residues. The DNA of the CDR3 is TGTGCCAGCAGTTTTGCCGGGGGAGGCTACGAGCAGTACTTC. Translation gives CASSFAGGGYEQYF.

The chain couples TRBV6-5 to TRBJ2-3, with D perhaps TRBD1 or TRBD2 (7 bases each). V lost 6 bases to trimming and J lost 5 bases, with 15 bases between them. Germline CDR1 and CDR2: MNHEY and SVGAGI. The CDR3 contains 14 residues. The CDR3: CASRFLRGGDTQYF. The CDR3, as DNA: TGTGCCAGCAGATTCCTCAGGGGGGGAGATACGCAGTATTTT.

V usage is TRBV7-9 and J usage is TRBJ2-7, with TRBD1 matching over 11 bases. Germline CDR1 and CDR2: SEHNR and FQNEAQ (reference sequence). The CDR3 loop spans 17 amino acids. V lost 4 bases, J lost 7 bases, and 15 bases stayed unmatched. The CDR3 DNA reads TGTGCCAGCAGCTCCCCGGGACAGGGGGTTCCGCCGGGGGAGCAGTACTTC. Residues: CASSSPGQGVPPGEQYF.

The J gene is TRBJ1-1, the V gene TRBV6-5; D possibly corresponds to TRBD1 (5 bases). Germline loops: CDR1 MNHEY, CDR2 SVGAGI. Trimming cost V 5 bases and J 3 bases, with 10 bases left between them. This CDR3 region has 13 residues. CDR3 in amino acids: CASSPGPHTEAFF. The CDR3, as DNA: TGTGCCAGCAGTCCAGGGCCTCACACTGAAGCTTTCTTT.

The chain couples TRBV10-3 to TRBJ2-7; 7 bases agree with TRBD1. The CDR3 loop spans 13 amino acids. V shed 6 bases and J 3 bases; nucleotides not matched to a gene: 5. Germline CDR1 is ENHRY and CDR2 is SYGVKD. CDR3 amino acids: CAIRRQGDYEQYF. The CDR3 DNA reads TGTGCCATCAGGAGACAGGGCGACTACGAGCAGTACTTC.

The table lists this clonotype with many counts. This chain connects TRBV7-9 to TRBJ2-7; 9 bases are shared with TRBD1. From germline, CDR1 is SEHNR and CDR2 FQNEAQ (reference sequence). This CDR3 has 18 amino acids. Trimming at V came to 4 bases and at J to 2 bases, leaving 15 bases not matched to a gene. The CDR3 DNA sequence: TGTGCCAGCAGCTCCGCCTCACAAGGGACAGGGAGCCCCTACGAGCAGTACTTC. Its protein product is CASSSASQGTGSPYEQYF. Combining the CDR3 with reference TRBV7-9 and TRBJ2-7 gives the whole variable domain DTGVSQNPRHKITKRGQNVTFRCDPISEHNRLYWYRQTLGQGPEFLTYFQNEAQLEKSRLLSDRFSAERPKGSFSTLEIQRTEQGDSAMYLCASSSASQGTGSPYEQYFGPGTRLTVT.

With respect to this clonotype: This CDR3 is missing its conserved last phenylalanine or tryptophan, likely due to a read error. The genes are TRBV12-3 or TRBV12-4 and TRBJ2-1; D gene uncertain. The CDR3 loop spans 15 amino acids. V shed 8 bases and J shed 2 bases, with 16 bases lying between them. CDR3 DNA: TGTGCCAGCTCATCACCCAGCCTTGCCTACAATGAGCAGTTCTTA. Amino acid sequence: CASSSPSLAYNEQFL.

This chain joins TRBV12-3 or TRBV12-4 and TRBJ2-7; D may correspond to TRBD1 or TRBD2 (5 bases each). Trimming removed 6 bases at V and 4 bases at J, with 13 bases between. The CDR3 has 13 amino acids. The chain's CDR3 is CASRTGTKYEQYF. In DNA form, the CDR3 reads TGTGCCAGCAGAACCGGGACGAAATACGAGCAGTACTTC.

The J gene is TRBJ2-4, the V gene TRBV6-6, with D perhaps TRBD1 (6 bases). This CDR3 comprises 17 residues. The germline gives CDR1 MNHNY, CDR2 SVGAGI (reference sequence). V was pared by 2 bases and J by 0 bases, with 14 bases between. CDR3 in DNA: TGTGCCAGCAGTTACCGGTGGTTGGACAGAGCCAAAAACATTCAGTACTTC. Encoded protein: CASSYRWLDRAKNIQYF.

This clonotype was detected only a few times. This chain uses TRBV4-1 with TRBJ2-1; D is perhaps TRBD1 (7 bases). Between the trimmed V and J ends, which lost 8 bases and 10 bases, there was a span of 18 bases. CDR3 length: 13 residues. Germline CDR1 and CDR2: MGHRA and YSYEKL. The CDR3, as DNA: TGCGCCAGCGCGGGACAGCGGCAGCGGGAGCAGTTCTTC. Translation gives CASAGQRQREQFF.

This chain links TRBV12-3 or TRBV12-4 with TRBJ2-1; possible D gene TRBD1, 6 bases. CDR3 length: 12 residues. Trimming removed 11 bases from V and 9 bases from J, with 17 bases in between. CDR3 loop: CADRDKHGEQFF. The DNA for the CDR3 is TGTGCCGACCGGGACAAGCATGGTGAGCAGTTCTTC.

This clonotype was observed many times. J is TRBJ2-7 and V is TRBV4-3; 8 nucleotides line up with TRBD1. V shed 0 bases and J 2 bases; nucleotides not matched to a gene: 6. This CDR3 comprises 16 residues. Per germline, CDR1 LGHNA and CDR2 YSLEER. The chain's CDR3 is CASSQEGTGNTYEQYF. In DNA, the CDR3 is TGCGCCAGCAGCCAAGAAGGGACAGGCAATACCTACGAGCAGTACTTC.

A few counts support this clonotype. The V gene is TRBV5-5, the J gene TRBJ2-7; TRBD1 matches at 12 bases. Germline lookup yields CDR1 SGHKS and CDR2 YYEKEE (reference sequence). V lost 0 bases to trimming and J lost 0 bases; unmatched junction nucleotides: 4. The CDR3 consists of 17 residues. CDR3 loop: CASSLGGQGASSYEQYF. The CDR3 coding sequence is TGTGCCAGCAGCTTGGGGGGACAGGGGGCCTCCTCCTACGAGCAGTACTTC.